Presented here are 5 T cell receptor beta chains from one specimen sequenced in a study of human CD8 memory T cell subsets. UMI-labeled 5' RACE was used, and it produced the TCR beta libraries. TCRdb re-called the 5' RACE reads and catalogs CDR3 proteins one per entry, DNA excluded. The sample table includes about 6,600 distinct CDR3 sequences. CCR7+ PD-1+ TIGIT+ early memory CD8+ T cells with exhausted-like traits constituted the TPEX cells. Input material: CD8+ T cells from PBMCs. The origin of the receptors is a human donor in good health.

By frequency, this clonotype registers medium-sized (0.01 to 0.1%). V is TRBV11-2 and J is TRBJ1-5. This CDR3 comprises 13 residues. Germline CDR1 is SGHAT and CDR2 is FQNNGV. The CDR3 reads CASSFASDQPQHF.

This rearrangement joins TRBV7-9 to TRBJ2-7; TCRdb selects TRBD2, and the lack of DNA leaves this call unchecked. Germline loops: CDR1 SEHNR, CDR2 FQNEAQ (reference sequence). The CDR3 is 14 amino acids. This chain's CDR3 is CASSPRTSRYEQYF.

This chain connects TRBV28 to TRBJ2-1; TCRdb selects TRBD2, and the lack of DNA leaves this call unchecked. The CDR3 totals 16 residues. Germline values: CDR1 MDHEN, CDR2 SYDVKM. CDR3 loop: CASSPTGLATANEQFF.

The CDR3 sequence is CASRKKGQETQYF. The rearrangement joins TRBV28 to TRBJ2-5. This CDR3 spans 13 amino acids. Germline loops: CDR1 MDHEN, CDR2 SYDVKM.

This clonotype ranks as medium-sized in terms of frequency. The chain is built from TRBV7-8 and TRBJ2-7; TCRdb calls TRBD1, which cannot be checked without DNA. CDR1 and CDR2 from the germline V gene are SGHVS and FQNEAQ. The CDR3 has 15 residues. The CDR3 loop is CASSPLQGGQSEQYF.